The rows below give T cell receptor beta chains drawn from one sample of a study of response to subunit inactivated influenza vaccine. MiXCR was run by TCRdb on the RT-PCR reads, yielding one entry per CDR3 protein. The sample shows 200,000 to 250,000 distinct CDR3 sequences, 9% to 15% of them seen only once. Material: non-naive T cells sorted from PBMCs, obtained 14 days before vaccination. Receptor source: a man between 45 and 60 years old who received an inactivated influenza vaccine. The CDR3 runs from the conserved cysteine through the conserved F or W.

V gene: TRBV25-1
CDR3 length: 17
J gene: TRBJ2-3
CDR3 protein: CASSEGSGIGSTDTQYF

V gene: TRBV20-1
CDR3 length: 15
J gene: TRBJ1-6
CDR3 protein: CSARDGGQPQNPLHF

V gene: TRBV7-6
CDR3 length: 17
J gene: TRBJ1-4
CDR3 protein: CASSLAYRSATNEKLFF

V gene: TRBV7-2
CDR3 length: 16
J gene: TRBJ2-1
CDR3 protein: CASSLIRRAQSDEQFF

V gene: TRBV7-7
CDR3 length: 13
J gene: TRBJ2-2
CDR3 protein: CASSLDGGGELFF

V gene: TRBV28
CDR3 length: 13
J gene: TRBJ1-2
CDR3 protein: CASSLIRVGGYTF

V gene: TRBV18
CDR3 length: 14
J gene: TRBJ1-5
CDR3 protein: CASSQQGGNQPQHF

V gene: TRBV27
CDR3 length: 15
J gene: TRBJ2-1
CDR3 protein: CASSPNWDRDDEQFF

V gene: TRBV6-2/TRBV6-3
CDR3 length: 16
J gene: TRBJ1-1
CDR3 protein: CASSYVVMVGNTEAFF

V gene: TRBV5-6
CDR3 length: 12
J gene: TRBJ1-6
CDR3 protein: CASSVRQGTRHF

V gene: TRBV20-1
CDR3 length: 14
J gene: TRBJ1-1
CDR3 protein: CSMPGTGVNTEAFF

V gene: TRBV11-2
CDR3 length: 18
J gene: TRBJ1-2
CDR3 protein: CASSARTRRTDVNYGYTF

V gene: TRBV6-2/TRBV6-3
CDR3 length: 15
J gene: TRBJ1-1
CDR3 protein: CASSYLSDQNTEAFF

V gene: TRBV5-6
CDR3 length: 12
J gene: TRBJ2-7
CDR3 protein: CASSFWGNEQYF

V gene: TRBV20-1
CDR3 length: 12
J gene: TRBJ2-1
CDR3 protein: CSARGPGTGKFF

V gene: TRBV12-3/TRBV12-4
CDR3 length: 15
J gene: TRBJ2-7
CDR3 protein: CASSLRDLDSYEQYF

V gene: TRBV6-2/TRBV6-3
CDR3 length: 15
J gene: TRBJ2-7
CDR3 protein: CASSYLGQGPYEQYF

V gene: TRBV5-1
CDR3 length: 15
J gene: TRBJ2-2
CDR3 protein: CASSPWDRGAGELFF

V gene: TRBV5-1
CDR3 length: 17
J gene: TRBJ2-1
CDR3 protein: CASSFGRGANSYNEQFF

V gene: TRBV20-1
CDR3 length: 15
J gene: TRBJ2-1
CDR3 protein: CSARKGLAGGNEQFF

V gene: TRBV2
CDR3 length: 13
J gene: TRBJ1-5
CDR3 protein: CASSVWDGQPQHF

V gene: TRBV20-1
CDR3 length: 14
J gene: TRBJ1-4
CDR3 protein: CSARGYPANEKLFF

V gene: TRBV11-2
CDR3 length: 15
J gene: TRBJ2-7
CDR3 protein: CASSAYRGRSYEQYF

V gene: TRBV11-2
CDR3 length: 14
J gene: TRBJ2-3
CDR3 protein: CASSLNVGPDTQYF

V gene: TRBV10-1
CDR3 length: 15
J gene: TRBJ2-1
CDR3 protein: CASSEYDRGRNEQFF

V gene: TRBV6-5
CDR3 length: 15
J gene: TRBJ2-3
CDR3 protein: CASSYSGGNTDTQYF

V gene: TRBV28
CDR3 length: 17
J gene: TRBJ1-5
CDR3 protein: CASSLWRGDRGNQPQHF

V gene: TRBV5-1
CDR3 length: 14
J gene: TRBJ2-3
CDR3 protein: CASSLAGSPDTQYF

V gene: TRBV3-1
CDR3 length: 16
J gene: TRBJ1-1
CDR3 protein: CASSHPGTGVNTEAFF

V gene: TRBV7-4
CDR3 length: 12
J gene: TRBJ2-7
CDR3 protein: CASSDTSYEQYF

V gene: TRBV12-3/TRBV12-4
CDR3 length: 14
J gene: TRBJ2-5
CDR3 protein: CASSVGGAQETQYF

V gene: TRBV30
CDR3 length: 14
J gene: TRBJ1-6
CDR3 protein: CAWRSGRMGAPLHF

V gene: TRBV7-9
CDR3 length: 15
J gene: TRBJ2-5
CDR3 protein: CASSLDGLAEETQYF

V gene: TRBV5-1
CDR3 length: 16
J gene: TRBJ2-1
CDR3 protein: CASSSLGKGSYNEQFF

V gene: TRBV4-1
CDR3 length: 19
J gene: TRBJ1-6
CDR3 protein: CASSQGRDMTGRRNSPLHF

V gene: TRBV28
CDR3 length: 17
J gene: TRBJ2-7
CDR3 protein: CASSLSSFLGTSDEQYF

V gene: TRBV7-2
CDR3 length: 15
J gene: TRBJ1-5
CDR3 protein: CASSVGTGGYQPQHF

V gene: TRBV12-3/TRBV12-4
CDR3 length: 14
J gene: TRBJ2-5
CDR3 protein: CASSFTGTEETQYF

V gene: TRBV11-2
CDR3 length: 15
J gene: TRBJ2-7
CDR3 protein: CASSLGGQGGYEQYF

V gene: TRBV20-1
CDR3 length: 19
J gene: TRBJ2-1
CDR3 protein: CSAREVLAGGLYSPNEQFF

V gene: TRBV4-1
CDR3 length: 17
J gene: TRBJ2-6
CDR3 protein: CASSYIPQGAGANVLTF

V gene: TRBV7-9
CDR3 length: 15
J gene: TRBJ2-5
CDR3 protein: CASSLSSGIQETQYF

V gene: TRBV19
CDR3 length: 14
J gene: TRBJ2-1
CDR3 protein: CASRLGGPYNEQFF

V gene: TRBV5-1
CDR3 length: 14
J gene: TRBJ2-2
CDR3 protein: CATTPASHTGELFF

V gene: TRBV9
CDR3 length: 13
J gene: TRBJ2-5
CDR3 protein: CASSVGRGETQYF

V gene: TRBV21-1
CDR3 length: 14
J gene: TRBJ1-2
CDR3 protein: CASSKYWRNYGYTF